This TCR beta chain derives from a study of identical twins. TCRdb called the 5' RACE reads again in MiXCR, with one record for every CDR3 protein. The table records about 530,000 distinct CDR3 sequences, around 20% of them present only once. Trimming removed 5 bases from V and 2 bases from J; junction bases left unmatched: 6. The CDR3 runs 15 residues. In germline, CDR1 is KGHSH, CDR2 LQKENI. The sample was also linked to a second study, of yellow fever vaccine responses in identical twins.

Sequencing was performed on CD4+ T cells sorted from blood. The source is a woman between 18 and 29 years old in good health. The rearrangement uses TRBV18 and TRBJ2-5, with 9 bases lining up with TRBD1. CDR3 in DNA: TGTGCCAGCTCATCGACAGGGGGGCCGCAAGAGACCCAGTACTTC. It codes for CASSSTGGPQETQYF.